This T cell receptor (beta chain) is drawn from a study of blood T cell repertoires in COVID-19. Overall study context: PBMCs, B-cell-depleted T cells, or T cells provided the cDNA or gDNA that made up the material.

Libraries were prepared by immunoSEQ multiplex PCR; TCRdb keeps only in-frame clonotypes and omits some of them. The profile shows roughly 23,000 clones, approximately 94% of them singletons. V lost 1 base, J lost 8 bases, and 6 bases stayed unmatched. Germline CDR1 and CDR2: SGHRS and YFSETQ. This CDR3 spans 15 amino acids. The sample was peripheral blood. The TCR sequence derives from a woman aged 45-59 years with active COVID-19. V usage is TRBV5-1 and J usage is TRBJ1-6; 7 positions match TRBD1. The CDR3 sequence: CASSLTGGTDSPLHF. The CDR3 DNA reads as TGCGCCAGCAGCTTGACTGGAGGGACAGATTCACCCCTCCACTTT.